The 30 T cell receptor beta chains below were found in one sample sequenced in a study of T-cell reconstitution after alpha-beta-depleted transplantation in children. Molecular barcoding with unique molecular identifiers was used for the TCRbeta library. Via MiXCR, TCRdb re-called the PCR reads, giving one row per CDR3 protein. The table records 450,000 to 600,000 distinct CDR3 sequences, 30% to 35% of them present only once. The sequences come from PBMCs from the stem cell graft donor, collected from the stem cell graft. The receptor source for this set is a human donor who donated a stem cell graft to a child with aplastic anemia.

J is TRBJ1-2 and V is TRBV5-4, with D possibly TRBD1 on 6 matching bases. Per germline, CDR1 SGHNT and CDR2 YYREEE (reference sequence). The CDR3 runs to 14 residues. V lost 0 bases and J lost 2, with 8 bases in between. CDR3 DNA: TGTGCCAGCAGCTTGGACCAGGGGAACTATGGCTACACCTTC. The encoded protein is CASSLDQGNYGYTF. The full variable domain, in which reference TRBV5-4 and TRBJ1-2 provide the parts outside the CDR3, is ETGVTQSPTHLIKTRGQQVTLRCSSQSGHNTVSWYQQALGQGPQFIFQYYREEENGRGNFPPRFSGLQFPNYSSELNVNALELDDSALYLCASSLDQGNYGYTFGSGTRLTVV.

This chain links TRBV29-1 with TRBJ1-1, with 8 positions matching TRBD1. The CDR3 is made up of 12 amino acids. Per the germline V gene, CDR1 is SQVTM and CDR2 is ANQGSEA. With 5 bases clipped from V and 4 bases from J, the junction kept 3 bases outside the gene matches. CDR3 sequence reads: CSVRTGITEAFF. CDR3 nucleotides: TGCAGCGTTAGGACAGGGATCACTGAAGCTTTCTTT.

This clonotype was counted between two and nine times. The chain employs TRBV7-2 and TRBJ2-5; 8 bases map to TRBD1. This CDR3 is 15 amino acids long. From germline, CDR1 is SGHTA and CDR2 FQGNSA. The V segment lost 1 base and the J segment 5 bases; nucleotides outside the gene matches: 6. The CDR3 DNA follows: TGTGCCAGCAGCTTAGTGCAGGGGGCGCAGGAGACCCAGTACTTC. Its translation: CASSLVQGAQETQYF.

This chain links TRBV20-1 with TRBJ1-5; 8 bases line up with TRBD1. This CDR3 comprises 12 residues. Germline CDR1 DFQATT, CDR2 SNEGSKA (reference sequence). CDR3: CRDRASNQPQHF. In DNA form, the CDR3 reads TGCAGGGACAGGGCTAGCAATCAGCCCCAGCATTTT.

DNA of the CDR3: TGCGCCAGCAGCTTGGGGGGGACGAAAGATGAGCAGTTCTTC. Amino acids: CASSLGGTKDEQFF. This chain links TRBV5-1 with TRBJ2-1, with D perhaps given as TRBD1 or TRBD2 (5 bases each). The CDR3 has 14 residues. Germline values: CDR1 SGHRS, CDR2 YFSETQ. The germline V and J ends were trimmed by 0 bases and 8 bases, with 12 bases remaining between them.

This clonotype was seen ten or more times. The chain uses TRBV20-1 and TRBJ1-2; weak D call: TRBD1 (5 bases). The CDR3 spans 14 residues. In germline, CDR1 is DFQATT, CDR2 SNEGSKA (reference sequence). V lost 7 bases and J 0 bases, leaving 15 bases between the germline ends. CDR3 in amino acids: CSVGTGSANYGYTF. As DNA, the CDR3 is TGCAGTGTCGGGACGGGGAGTGCTAACTATGGCTACACCTTC.

The gene calls are TRBV2 and TRBJ1-2, with 7 bases fitting TRBD1. CDR1 is SNHLY and CDR2 is FYNNEI in the germline V gene. V gave up 4 bases and J gave up 8 bases; unmatched junction bases: 10. This CDR3 is built from 14 residues. The CDR3 nucleotides read TGTGCCAGCAGTGCAACGACAGGGAGAGAGGGCTACACCTTC. It encodes CASSATTGREGYTF.

This clonotype occurred a few times. V and J are TRBV20-1 and TRBJ2-1; D not certain. The germline gives CDR1 DFQATT, CDR2 SNEGSKA (reference sequence). V was shortened by 0 bases and J by 1 base, with 7 bases between the two germline ends. The CDR3 length is 14 residues. The CDR3: CSARDRKSYNEQFF. The CDR3 DNA reads as TGCAGTGCTAGAGATCGAAAGTCCTACAATGAGCAGTTCTTC.

The chain combines TRBV28 with TRBJ2-7; 8 bases are shared with TRBD1. Trimming removed 9 bases from V and 4 bases from J; junction bases left unmatched: 5. The germline CDR1 and CDR2 sequences are MDHEN and SYDVKM. The CDR3 spans 12 residues. CDR3 nucleotide sequence: TGTGCCAGTGCAGACAGGGGTTACGAGCAGTACTTC. This translates into CASADRGYEQYF.

This chain joins TRBV9 and TRBJ2-2, with D tentatively TRBD1 (5 bases). The CDR3 covers 16 residues. CDR1 and CDR2 from the germline V gene are SGDLS and YYNGEE. V was trimmed by 3 bases and J by 4 bases, leaving 16 bases between them. CDR3 in amino acids: CASSDTGHRSTGELFF. As DNA, the CDR3 is TGTGCCAGCAGCGACACCGGGCACAGGAGCACCGGGGAGCTGTTTTTT.

This chain connects TRBV4-2 to TRBJ2-2; D tentatively reads TRBD1 or TRBD2 (6 bases each). Trimming left V 1 base short and J 6 bases short, with 12 bases between. From germline, CDR1 is LGHNA and CDR2 YNFKEQ. The CDR3 has 15 residues. This chain's CDR3 is CASSQAGGGSGELFF. CDR3 nucleotides: TGTGCCAGCAGCCAAGCAGGAGGGGGATCCGGGGAGCTGTTTTTT.

The chain has TRBV9 and TRBJ2-1, with D tentatively TRBD1 (6 bases). The CDR3 loop spans 12 amino acids. Between the trimmed V and J ends, which lost 3 bases and 8 bases, there was a span of 9 bases. The V gene's germline CDR1 is SGDLS and CDR2 YYNGEE. The CDR3 reads CASSANRDEQFF. CDR3 nucleotides: TGTGCCAGCAGCGCGAACAGGGATGAGCAGTTCTTC.

The V and J genes are TRBV7-7 and TRBJ2-1, with D uncertain. The CDR3 is made up of 14 amino acids. Germline-derived CDR1 and CDR2 are SSHAT and FNYEAQ (reference sequence). Deletions cut 5 bases from V and 10 bases from J, with 18 bases between. This chain's CDR3 is CASSRTPELSEQFF. The DNA for the CDR3 is TGTGCCAGCAGCCGGACCCCGGAGCTTTCGGAGCAGTTCTTC. Together with reference TRBV7-7 and TRBJ2-1, the CDR3 gives the full variable domain: GAGVSQSPRYKVTKRGQDVTLRCDPISSHATLYWYQQALGQGPEFLTYFNYEAQPDKSGLPSDRFSAERPEGSISTLTIQRTEQRDSAMYRCASSRTPELSEQFFGPGTRLTVL.

The chain recombines TRBV5-6 with TRBJ2-7, with TRBD2 as a possible D gene (5 bases). CDR3 length: 16 residues. V was pared by 4 bases and J by 3 bases, with 20 bases between. Germline loops: CDR1 SGHDT, CDR2 YYEEEE. DNA of the CDR3: TGTGCCAGCAGCCTTGAGGGTCACCAACCCCTCTACGAGCAGTACGTC. Amino acids: CASSLEGHQPLYEQYV.

The CDR3 is CASSSGLSGQGMETQYF. The CDR3 DNA sequence: TGCGCCAGCAGCTCGGGACTTTCAGGACAGGGAATGGAGACCCAGTACTTC. The chain carries TRBV5-1 and TRBJ2-5, with 8 bases fitting TRBD1. Unmatched junction bases numbered 15, after V lost 3 bases and J lost 5 bases. This CDR3 is built from 17 residues. Germline CDR1 SGHRS, CDR2 YFSETQ.

The J gene is TRBJ2-5, the V gene TRBV12-3 or TRBV12-4; weak D call: TRBD2 (5 bases). Trimming cost V 8 bases and J 2 bases, with 15 bases left between them. The CDR3 is made up of 14 amino acids. CDR3 loop: CASGRRPEQETQYF. Written as DNA, the CDR3 is TGTGCCAGCGGGCGGAGGCCGGAACAAGAGACCCAGTACTTC.

This clonotype has more than one count but fewer than ten. CDR3 sequence (DNA): TGCGCCAGCAGCCATTTAACAGGGGGAACTAATGAAAAACTGTTTTTT. It encodes CASSHLTGGTNEKLFF. The chain links TRBV4-3 to TRBJ1-4; TRBD1 matches 8 bases. Germline V lookup: CDR1 LGHNA, CDR2 YSLEER. V trimming: 3 bases; J trimming: 1 base; junction bases outside the gene matches: 4. There are 16 residues in the CDR3.

CDR3: CATSDSTESLWNQPQHF. The CDR3 DNA sequence: TGTGCCACCAGTGATTCCACCGAAAGCTTATGGAATCAGCCCCAGCATTTT. The rearrangement links TRBV24-1 to TRBJ1-5; D ambiguous. The V end was cut by 2 bases, the J end by 4 bases, with 17 bases between. The germline CDR1 and CDR2 sequences are KGHDR and SFDVKD. This CDR3 is built from 17 residues.

The chain uses TRBV24-1 and TRBJ2-1; D may be TRBD2 (7 bases). CDR1 KGHDR and CDR2 SFDVKD come from the germline V gene. This CDR3 is built from 16 residues. The V end was cut by 2 bases, the J end by 5 bases, with 15 bases between. This CDR3 reads CATSDSVGGRNNEQFF. The CDR3 DNA sequence: TGTGCCACCAGTGATTCCGTCGGGGGGCGTAACAATGAGCAGTTCTTC.

V and J are TRBV6-1 and TRBJ1-5; 7 nucleotides agree with TRBD1. Germline values: CDR1 MNHNS, CDR2 SASEGT. There are 15 residues in the CDR3. V lost 6 bases and J lost 6; bases outside the gene matches: 11. The CDR3 nucleotides read TGTGCCAGCAGCATTACAGGGGTCGATGGTCAGCCCCAGCATTTT. This translates into CASSITGVDGQPQHF.

The CDR3 DNA follows: TGCAGTGCTAGTTATTTTAGCGGGAGCACAGATACGCAGTATTTT. Amino acids: CSASYFSGSTDTQYF. The gene calls are TRBV20-1 and TRBJ2-3; 7 positions agree with TRBD2. CDR3 length: 15 residues. J lost 0 bases, V lost 3 bases, and 6 bases had no gene match. Germline V CDR1 and CDR2: DFQATT, SNEGSKA (reference sequence).

This clonotype has only a few counts. The rearrangement uses TRBV20-1 and TRBJ2-7, with 13 nucleotides matching TRBD2. V gave up 1 base and J gave up 2 bases; unmatched junction bases: 2. Germline V gene data show CDR1 as DFQATT and CDR2 as SNEGSKA (reference sequence). The CDR3 consists of 15 residues. The CDR3 DNA follows: TGCAGTGCTAGAGTGGGACTAGCGGGACCCTACGAGCAGTACTTC. Its protein is CSARVGLAGPYEQYF.

V and J are TRBV19 and TRBJ2-1; D is uncertain. This CDR3 comprises 15 residues. V lost 0 bases and J 2 bases, leaving 8 bases between the germline ends. Per the germline V gene, CDR1 is LNHDA and CDR2 is SQIVND (reference sequence). In nucleotides, the CDR3 is TGTGCCAGTAGTATAGACGTATTGACCTACAATGAGCAGTTCTTC. This translates into CASSIDVLTYNEQFF.

In its sample, this clonotype was seen a few times. The chain couples TRBV7-9 to TRBJ1-2, with 7 bases fitting TRBD1. The ends lost 7 bases at V and 3 bases at J; junction bases unmatched: 8. The germline gives CDR1 SEHNR, CDR2 FQNEAQ (reference sequence). CDR3 length equals 14 residues. The CDR3 DNA reads as TGTGCCAGCACCACGACAGGGATCGACTATGGCTACACCTTC. Translated, it gives CASTTTGIDYGYTF. Full variable domain (outside the CDR3, taken from reference TRBV7-9 and TRBJ1-2): DTGVSQNPRHKITKRGQNVTFRCDPISEHNRLYWYRQTLGQGPEFLTYFQNEAQLEKSRLLSDRFSAERPKGSFSTLEIQRTEQGDSAMYLCASTTTGIDYGYTFGSGTRLTVV.

This clonotype was observed a few times. The rearrangement uses TRBV11-2 and TRBJ1-5; tentatively, D is TRBD1 (5 bases). V dropped 1 base and J dropped 6 bases, with 13 bases sitting between them. The CDR3 covers 15 residues. Germline V CDR1 and CDR2: SGHAT, FQNNGV. CDR3 in amino acids: CASSLVGAVGQPQHF. The CDR3 DNA reads as TGTGCCAGCAGCTTAGTAGGGGCCGTGGGTCAGCCCCAGCATTTT.

The CDR3 is CASSQNYVYEQYF. The CDR3 DNA reads TGTGCCAGCAGCCAAAATTACGTCTACGAGCAGTACTTC. The chain carries TRBV7-9 and TRBJ2-7; unclear D gene. Germline V gene data show CDR1 as SEHNR and CDR2 as FQNEAQ (reference sequence). With 5 bases removed from V and 3 bases from J, the gap between germline ends came to 11 bases. The CDR3 runs to 13 residues.

The chain combines TRBV30 with TRBJ1-2; tentative D call: TRBD1 (6 bases). The V end was cut by 8 bases, the J end by 4 bases, with 23 bases between. CDR3 size: 15 residues. Per germline, CDR1 GTSNPN and CDR2 SVGIG (reference sequence). The CDR3: CARGGVHPSIYGYTF. The CDR3 DNA reads TGTGCCCGAGGGGGGGTCCATCCCTCAATCTATGGCTACACCTTC.

The sample holds a few counts of this clonotype. V gene TRBV21-1 combines with J gene TRBJ2-3. TRBV21-1 is noted as a pseudogene. The CDR3 totals 10 residues. The CDR3 DNA reads TGTGCCACCACGGGGGATACGCAGTATTTT. Translation: CATTGDTQYF.

This clonotype was observed many times. This rearrangement joins TRBV29-1 to TRBJ2-1, with D perhaps matching TRBD1 (6 bases). V was pared by 6 bases and J by 10 bases, with 16 bases between. Germline lookup yields CDR1 SQVTM and CDR2 ANQGSEA. This CDR3 has 12 residues. The CDR3 region is CSVPGGPSEQFF. Here the CDR3 DNA reads TGCAGCGTGCCTGGGGGCCCTTCGGAGCAGTTCTTC.

V usage is TRBV6-2 or TRBV6-3 and J usage is TRBJ1-1; no firm D call. The CDR3 has 11 amino acids. V was cut by 5 bases and J by 7 bases, with 8 bases left in between. Germline values: CDR1 MNHEY, CDR2 SVGEGT. CDR3: CASSTGVEAFF. The CDR3 DNA reads TGTGCCAGCAGTACTGGGGTTGAAGCTTTCTTT.